The text below deals with one T cell receptor beta chain. Participants' reported clinical history set cohort assignment. Two negative PCRs, clearance, or symptom resolution were required of recovered Cohort 3 donors. These data originate in a study of blood T cell repertoires in COVID-19. Study as a whole: From the United States, Italy and Spain came samples of acute and convalescent COVID-19.

Profiled with immunoSEQ multiplex PCR; TCRdb holds only in-frame clones, not every one. The table lists 150,000 to 170,000 clones, around 80% of them singletons, with around 7.8% in the top ten. With 5 bases removed from V and 5 bases from J, the gap between germline ends came to 13 bases. Germline lookup yields CDR1 KGHSH and CDR2 LQKENI. CDR3 length: 14 amino acids. This receptor was identified in a man aged 45-65 years who had recovered from COVID-19. Sequenced input: PBMCs or T cells enriched from blood (not recorded which). The chain is built from TRBV18 and TRBJ2-1, with D tentatively TRBD2 (7 bases). This chain's CDR3 is CASSDGGGNNEQFF. The DNA for the CDR3 is TGTGCCAGCTCAGACGGCGGGGGCAACAATGAGCAGTTCTTC.